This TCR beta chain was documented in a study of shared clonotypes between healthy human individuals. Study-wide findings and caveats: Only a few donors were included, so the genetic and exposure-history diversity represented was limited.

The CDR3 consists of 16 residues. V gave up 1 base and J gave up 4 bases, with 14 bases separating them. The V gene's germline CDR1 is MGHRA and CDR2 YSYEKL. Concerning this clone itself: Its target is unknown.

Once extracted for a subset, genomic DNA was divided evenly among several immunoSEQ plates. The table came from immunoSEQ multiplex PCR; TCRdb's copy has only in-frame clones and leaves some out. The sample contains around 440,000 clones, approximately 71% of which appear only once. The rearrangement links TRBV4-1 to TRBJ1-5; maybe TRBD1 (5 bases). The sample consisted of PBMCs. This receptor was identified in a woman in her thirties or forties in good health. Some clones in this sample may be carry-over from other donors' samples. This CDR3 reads CASSQVGLSGNQPQHF. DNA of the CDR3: TGCGCCAGCAGCCAAGTAGGGCTCTCAGGGAATCAGCCCCAGCATTTT.